What follows are 28 T cell receptor beta chains derived from one specimen sequenced in a study of blood T cell repertoires in COVID-19. Some clones are missing from TCRdb's copy, which holds only in-frame ones; the method was immunoSEQ multiplex PCR. The sample includes 80,000 or so clones, around 80% seen only once; the top ten take approximately 7.3%. Sequenced: peripheral blood. These receptors were taken from a human donor in a cohort sampled during active COVID-19.

This clone occurred a few times. J is TRBJ1-5 and V is TRBV18; a weak D match, TRBD1 (5 bases). The CDR3 is 15 amino acids. Germline lookup yields CDR1 KGHSH and CDR2 LQKENI. Trimming removed 6 bases from V and 3 bases from J, with 15 bases in between. CDR3 nucleotides: TGTGCCAGCTCCCCGGACGGGGGGGACAATCAGCCCCAGCATTTT. The encoded protein is CASSPDGGDNQPQHF.

The chain joins TRBV5-6 to TRBJ2-7; 7 positions match TRBD1. The V and J ends lost 4 bases and 4 bases, in that order; junction bases with no gene match: 11. This CDR3 region has 15 residues. Per germline, CDR1 SGHDT and CDR2 YYEEEE. CDR3 bases: TGTGCCAGCAGCCTGTTCCCGGGACAGCCATACGAGCAGTACTTC. This translates into CASSLFPGQPYEQYF.

Regarding this clone: No DNA is shown, since the ends of the CDR3 on it are uncertain; the CDR3 is the one TCRdb lists. The gene calls are TRBV6-5 and TRBJ1-1. Germline assignment: CDR1 MNHEY and CDR2 SVGAGI. The CDR3 is 13 residues long, ends included. The CDR3 region is CASSTSGGTEAFF.

Only a few counts were recorded for this clone. V gene TRBV7-2 combines with J gene TRBJ2-6; D remains ambiguous. CDR3 size: 15 residues. V dropped 2 bases and J dropped 4 bases, with 9 bases sitting between them. Germline V lookup: CDR1 SGHTA, CDR2 FQGNSA. The CDR3 spells CASSLLSSGANVLTF. The CDR3, as DNA: TGTGCCAGCAGCTTATTGTCTTCCGGGGCCAACGTCCTGACTTTC.

V is TRBV7-2 and J is TRBJ1-3, with D maybe TRBD1 (6 bases). V lost 4 bases to trimming and J lost 0 bases, with 10 bases between them. CDR3 length equals 15 residues. Germline V gene sequence: CDR1 SGHTA, CDR2 FQGNSA. DNA of the CDR3: TGTGCCAGCAGCTCTACAGGGATCTCTGGAAACACCATATATTTT. It translates to CASSSTGISGNTIYF.

This chain connects TRBV7-8 to TRBJ1-6, with unresolved D. V was shortened by 1 base and J by 6 bases, with 10 bases between the two germline ends. The CDR3 has 15 amino acids. CDR1 SGHVS and CDR2 FQNEAQ come from the germline V gene. The CDR3 reads CASSLVVGVNSPLHF. The CDR3 region has the DNA TGTGCCAGCAGCTTAGTTGTCGGAGTTAATTCACCCCTCCACTTT.

The chain recombines TRBV18 with TRBJ1-2, with a possible D match to TRBD1 (6 bases). The CDR3 spans 14 residues. V lost 2 bases, J lost 6 bases, and 13 bases lay in between. Looked up from germline, CDR1 is KGHSH and CDR2 is LQKENI. CDR3 sequence (DNA): TGTGCCAGCTCACCAAAACAGGGTTCGAATGGCTACACCTTC. Its protein is CASSPKQGSNGYTF.

V gene TRBV5-6 combines with J gene TRBJ2-1; 7 nucleotides match TRBD2. In germline, CDR1 is SGHDT, CDR2 YYEEEE. With V trimmed by 0 bases and J by 9 bases, 9 bases remained unmatched. CDR3 length: 15 residues. Here the CDR3 reads CASSLAQAPGGEQFF. As DNA, the CDR3 is TGTGCCAGCAGCTTGGCCCAGGCCCCGGGGGGTGAGCAGTTCTTC.

The rearrangement uses TRBV29-1 and TRBJ2-7; 11 bases are shared with TRBD2. V lost 4 bases and J lost 4; bases outside the gene matches: 6. The CDR3 totals 14 residues. From germline, CDR1 is SQVTM and CDR2 ANQGSEA. CDR3 in amino acids: CSVGPTSGDYEQYF. CDR3 DNA sequence: TGCAGCGTTGGGCCGACTAGCGGGGATTACGAGCAGTACTTC.

This clone was picked up a small number of times. The chain combines TRBV11-2 with TRBJ1-5; 7 nucleotides agree with TRBD1. After removal of 0 bases from V and 5 bases from J, the junction contained 4 bases not matched to a gene. CDR1 SGHAT and CDR2 FQNNGV come from the germline V gene. The CDR3 consists of 15 residues. The CDR3 is CASSLESGGHQPQHF. CDR3 in DNA: TGTGCCAGCAGCTTAGAGTCAGGGGGGCATCAGCCCCAGCATTTT. Full variable domain (remainder filled in from reference TRBV11-2 and TRBJ1-5): EAGVAQSPRYKIIEKRQSVAFWCNPISGHATLYWYQQILGQGPKLLIQFQNNGVVDDSQLPKDRFSAERLKGVDSTLKIQPAKLEDSAVYLCASSLESGGHQPQHFGDGTRLSIL.

This clone occurred once. The CDR3: CASAGPGTGFSYTQYF. The CDR3 DNA sequence: TGCGCCAGTGCGGGCCCCGGGACAGGGTTTTCATATACGCAGTATTTT. This sequence joins TRBV4-1 and TRBJ2-3, with 9 bases fitting TRBD1. After removal of 9 bases from V and 7 bases from J, the junction contained 17 bases not matched to a gene. The CDR3 spans 16 residues. From germline, CDR1 is MGHRA and CDR2 YSYEKL.

The gene calls are TRBV4-1 and TRBJ2-2; TRBD2 is a possible D gene (5 bases). Germline assignment: CDR1 MGHRA and CDR2 YSYEKL. The V end lost 1 base, the J end lost 0 bases, and 9 bases lay between the germline ends. This CDR3 contains 16 residues. The CDR3 nucleotides are TGCGCCAGCAGCCAAGCCGGGGAGTCGAACACCGGGGAGCTGTTTTTT. It is translated as CASSQAGESNTGELFF.

This rearrangement joins TRBV20-1 to TRBJ1-1; the D gene is possibly TRBD1 (5 bases). The germline gives CDR1 DFQATT, CDR2 SNEGSKA (reference sequence). This CDR3 is built from 11 residues. Trimming removed 5 bases at V and 8 bases at J, with 12 bases between. The CDR3 protein is CSAGGWIEAFF. The CDR3, as DNA: TGCAGTGCTGGGGGGTGGATAGAAGCTTTCTTT.

On this clone itself: An end of the junction does not agree with germline; a read error may underlie this. The chain is built from TRBV18 and TRBJ2-5; 8 bases map to TRBD2. CDR3 length equals 15 residues. Germline V gene sequence: CDR1 KGHSH, CDR2 LQKENI. CDR3 amino acids: CASSPQLSGVETQYF. The CDR3 DNA sequence: TGTGCCAGCTCCCCACAGCTTAGCGGGGTAGAGACCCAGTACTTC.

J is TRBJ2-2 and V is TRBV5-1; tentatively, D is TRBD1 (6 bases). V gave up 3 bases and J gave up 6 bases, with 12 bases separating them. The length of the CDR3 is 14 residues. The germline gives CDR1 SGHRS, CDR2 YFSETQ. CDR3 protein: CASSWGPQAGELFF. CDR3 sequence (DNA): TGCGCCAGCAGCTGGGGGCCCCAGGCCGGGGAGCTGTTTTTT.

The chain combines TRBV9 with TRBJ2-5, with 9 bases matching TRBD2. The ends lost 7 bases at V and 1 base at J; junction bases unmatched: 8. From germline, CDR1 is SGDLS and CDR2 YYNGEE. CDR3 length: 15 residues. CDR3 amino acids: CASGRASGAQETQYF. In DNA, the CDR3 is TGTGCCAGCGGGAGGGCTAGCGGGGCCCAAGAGACCCAGTACTTC.

The chain is built from TRBV5-4 and TRBJ2-7; D is uncertain. Germline CDR1 is SGHNT and CDR2 is YYREEE (reference sequence). The CDR3 contains 15 residues. Trimming left V 0 bases short and J 0 bases short, with 10 bases between. In nucleotides, the CDR3 is TGTGCCAGCAGCTTGGAGGCGGTCAACTCCTACGAGCAGTACTTC. As protein: CASSLEAVNSYEQYF.

A few counts support this clone. The chain has TRBV4-3 and TRBJ1-6; 7 nucleotides match TRBD1. V dropped 4 bases and J dropped 1; count of bases not matched to a gene: 16. Looked up from germline, CDR1 is LGHNA and CDR2 is YSLEER. The CDR3 has 20 amino acids. The CDR3 reads CASSPKPPEGAGSYNSPLHF. CDR3 in DNA: TGCGCCAGCAGCCCCAAGCCCCCGGAGGGGGCGGGTTCCTATAATTCACCCCTCCACTTT.

The chain couples TRBV11-1 to TRBJ1-6; D gene unclear. This CDR3 has 15 amino acids. CDR1 is SGHAT and CDR2 is FQDESV in the germline V gene (reference sequence). V was pared by 10 bases and J by 10 bases, with 23 bases between. The CDR3 coding sequence is TGTGCCACCGGAGGACCAAGCGGAGGTATATCACCCCTCCACTTT. Translating it yields CATGGPSGGISPLHF.

The V and J genes are TRBV4-1 and TRBJ2-2; D may be TRBD2 (5 bases). The CDR3 length is 17 residues. Trimming cost V 0 bases and J 1 base, with 12 bases left between them. CDR1 MGHRA and CDR2 YSYEKL come from the germline V gene. Here the CDR3 DNA reads TGCGCCAGCAGCCAAGAACTTGGGAGAGGGAACACCGGGGAGCTGTTTTTT. Amino acids: CASSQELGRGNTGELFF.

The chain couples TRBV9 to TRBJ1-1; 9 bases map to TRBD1. This CDR3 is built from 14 residues. Germline CDR1 and CDR2: SGDLS and YYNGEE. V lost 4 bases, J lost 11 bases, and 12 bases stayed unmatched. The CDR3 DNA reads as TGTGCCAGCAGCATCCGGGACAGGGTTGGTGACGCTTTCTTT. Protein sequence: CASSIRDRVGDAFF.

V usage is TRBV3-1 (or the pseudogene TRBV3-2) and J usage is TRBJ1-1; tentatively, D is TRBD1 (6 bases). Between the trimmed V and J ends, which lost 0 bases and 7 bases, there was a span of 18 bases. The germline V gene encodes CDR1 LGHDT and CDR2 YNNKEL (reference sequence). This CDR3 spans 16 amino acids. The CDR3 reads CASSQEKGQGLSEAFF. In DNA form, the CDR3 reads TGTGCCAGCAGCCAAGAGAAGGGGCAGGGGTTAAGTGAAGCTTTCTTT.

J is TRBJ2-7 and V is TRBV4-1; D might be TRBD2 (5 bases). This CDR3 comprises 17 residues. Germline CDR1 reads MGHRA; CDR2 reads YSYEKL. The ends were cut back, 1 base at V and 6 bases at J, with 22 bases in the middle. Here the CDR3 reads CASSQVRGPQSSPEQYF. The CDR3 DNA is TGCGCCAGCAGCCAAGTCCGCGGGCCTCAGTCATCCCCCGAGCAGTACTTC.

The chain is built from TRBV7-2 and TRBJ2-1; TRBD1 agrees at 9 bases. This CDR3 is 18 amino acids long. The V segment lost 3 bases and the J segment 5 bases; nucleotides outside the gene matches: 14. The V gene's germline CDR1 is SGHTA and CDR2 FQGNSA. The CDR3 region has the DNA TGTGCCAGCAGCTTCTCCTCACACAGGACAGGGGCCAACAATGAGCAGTTCTTC. Its protein is CASSFSSHRTGANNEQFF.

The J gene is TRBJ1-2, the V gene TRBV20-1; 8 bases are shared with TRBD1. Germline CDR1 reads DFQATT; CDR2 reads SNEGSKA (reference sequence). The CDR3 has 14 residues. Germline trimming cut 3 bases from V and 8 bases from J; bases unmatched to any gene: 11. CDR3 sequence reads: CSASRQGRSEGYTF. The CDR3 DNA sequence: TGCAGTGCTAGTCGACAGGGGCGTTCTGAGGGCTACACCTTC.

The J gene is TRBJ2-1, the V gene TRBV19, with 8 bases that match TRBD2. The germline V gene encodes CDR1 LNHDA and CDR2 SQIVND (reference sequence). Losses at the gene ends were 6 bases for V and 5 bases for J; bases not matched to a gene: 3. The length of the CDR3 is 13 residues. CDR3 bases: TGTGCCAGTAGACTAGCGGTAAACAATGAGCAGTTCTTC. Translated: CASRLAVNNEQFF.

The CDR3 loop is CASSPSRNYGYTF. The CDR3 DNA reads as TGTGCCAGTAGTCCTAGTCGAAACTATGGCTACACCTTC. The chain joins TRBV19 to TRBJ1-2, with D unclear. Germline values: CDR1 LNHDA, CDR2 SQIVND (reference sequence). Between the trimmed V and J ends, which lost 5 bases and 2 bases, there was a span of 9 bases. This CDR3 spans 13 amino acids. Complete variable domain (other parts from reference TRBV19 and TRBJ1-2): DGGITQSPKYLFRKEGQNVTLSCEQNLNHDAMYWYRQDPGQGLRLIYYSQIVNDFQKGDIAEGYSVSREKKESFPLTVTSAQKNPTAFYLCASSPSRNYGYTFGSGTRLTVV.

The count of this clone is one. This sequence joins TRBV5-1 and TRBJ1-2; D is perhaps TRBD1 (5 bases). V was pared by 4 bases and J by 0 bases, with 13 bases between. CDR1 is SGHRS, CDR2 YFSETQ, per germline. The CDR3 has 15 amino acids. The CDR3 spells CASSIIPGANYGYTF. CDR3 in DNA: TGCGCCAGCAGCATAATACCGGGGGCTAACTATGGCTACACCTTC.